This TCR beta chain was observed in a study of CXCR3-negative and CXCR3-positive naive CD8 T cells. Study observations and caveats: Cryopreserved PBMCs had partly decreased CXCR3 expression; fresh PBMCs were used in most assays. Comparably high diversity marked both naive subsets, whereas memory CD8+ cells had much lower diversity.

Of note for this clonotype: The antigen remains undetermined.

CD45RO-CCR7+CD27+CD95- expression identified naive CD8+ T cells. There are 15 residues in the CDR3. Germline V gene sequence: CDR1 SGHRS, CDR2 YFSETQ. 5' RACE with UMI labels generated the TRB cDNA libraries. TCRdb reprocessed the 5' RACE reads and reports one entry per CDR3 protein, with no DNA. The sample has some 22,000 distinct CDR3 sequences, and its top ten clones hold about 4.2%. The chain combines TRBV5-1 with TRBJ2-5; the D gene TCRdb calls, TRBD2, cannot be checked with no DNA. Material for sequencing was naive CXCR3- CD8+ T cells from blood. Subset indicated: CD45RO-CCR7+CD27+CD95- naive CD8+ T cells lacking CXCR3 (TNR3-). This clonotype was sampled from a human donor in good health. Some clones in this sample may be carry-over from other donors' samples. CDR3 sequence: CASSLLAGALETQYF.